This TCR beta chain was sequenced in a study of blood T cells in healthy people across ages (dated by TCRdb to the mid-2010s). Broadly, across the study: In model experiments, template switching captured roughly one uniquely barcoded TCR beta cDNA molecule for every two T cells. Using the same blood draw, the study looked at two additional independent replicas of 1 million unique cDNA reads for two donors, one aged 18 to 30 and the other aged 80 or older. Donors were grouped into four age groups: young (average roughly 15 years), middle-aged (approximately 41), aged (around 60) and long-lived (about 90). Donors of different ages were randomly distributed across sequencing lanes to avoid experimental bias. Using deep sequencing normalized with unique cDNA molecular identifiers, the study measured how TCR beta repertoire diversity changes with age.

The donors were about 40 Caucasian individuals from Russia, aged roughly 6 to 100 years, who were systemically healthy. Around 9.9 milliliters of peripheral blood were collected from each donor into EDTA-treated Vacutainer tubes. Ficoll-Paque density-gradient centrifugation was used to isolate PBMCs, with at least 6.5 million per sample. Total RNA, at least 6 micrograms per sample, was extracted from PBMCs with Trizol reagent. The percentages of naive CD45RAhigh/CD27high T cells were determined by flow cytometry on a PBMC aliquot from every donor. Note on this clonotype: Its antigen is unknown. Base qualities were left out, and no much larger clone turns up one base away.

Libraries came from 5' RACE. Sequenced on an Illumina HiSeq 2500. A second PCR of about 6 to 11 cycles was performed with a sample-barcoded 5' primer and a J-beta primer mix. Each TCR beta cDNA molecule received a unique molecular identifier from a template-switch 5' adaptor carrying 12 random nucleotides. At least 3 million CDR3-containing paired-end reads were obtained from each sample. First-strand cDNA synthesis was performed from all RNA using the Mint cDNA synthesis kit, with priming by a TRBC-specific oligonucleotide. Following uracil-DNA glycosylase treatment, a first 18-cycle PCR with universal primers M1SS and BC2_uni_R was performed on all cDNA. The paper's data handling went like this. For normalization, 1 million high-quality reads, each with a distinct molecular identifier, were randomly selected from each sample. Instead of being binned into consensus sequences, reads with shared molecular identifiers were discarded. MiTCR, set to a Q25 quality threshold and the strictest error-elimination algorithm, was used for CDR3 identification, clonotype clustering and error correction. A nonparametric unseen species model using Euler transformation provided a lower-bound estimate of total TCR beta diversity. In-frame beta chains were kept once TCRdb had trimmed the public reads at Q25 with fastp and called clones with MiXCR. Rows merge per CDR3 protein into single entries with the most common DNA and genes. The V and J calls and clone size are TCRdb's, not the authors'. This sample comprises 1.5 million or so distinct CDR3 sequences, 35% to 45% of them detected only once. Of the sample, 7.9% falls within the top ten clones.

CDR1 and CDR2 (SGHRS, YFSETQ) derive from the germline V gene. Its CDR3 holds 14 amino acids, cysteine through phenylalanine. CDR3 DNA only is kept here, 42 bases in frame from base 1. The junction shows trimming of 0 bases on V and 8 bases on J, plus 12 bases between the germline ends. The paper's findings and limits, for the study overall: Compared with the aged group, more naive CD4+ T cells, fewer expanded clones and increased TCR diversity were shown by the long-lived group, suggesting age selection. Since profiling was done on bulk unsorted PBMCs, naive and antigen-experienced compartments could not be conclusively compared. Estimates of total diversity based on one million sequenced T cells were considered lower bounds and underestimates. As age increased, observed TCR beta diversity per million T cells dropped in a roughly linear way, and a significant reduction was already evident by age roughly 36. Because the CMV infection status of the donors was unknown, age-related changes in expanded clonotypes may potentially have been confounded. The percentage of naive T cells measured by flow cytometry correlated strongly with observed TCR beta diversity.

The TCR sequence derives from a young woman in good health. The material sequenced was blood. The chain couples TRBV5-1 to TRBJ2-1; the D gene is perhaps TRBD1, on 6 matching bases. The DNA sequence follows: TGCGCCAGCAGCTTGGGAACAGGGTGGGATGAGCAGTTCTTC. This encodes CASSLGTGWDEQFF.